These T cell receptor beta chains were read from a single sample in a study of blood T cell repertoires in COVID-19. Clones were sequenced by immunoSEQ multiplex PCR, and TCRdb holds only the in-frame ones, with some missing. The sample lists 180,000 or so clones, 78% seen once, with around 2.8% in the top ten. The sequencing input was peripheral blood. The receptor source for this set is an elderly woman with active or convalescent COVID-19. The CDR3 runs from the conserved cysteine through the conserved F or W. Clone size is stated in some rows and not others, as once, few, many or a class when expanded.

cdr3_aa,v_call,clone_size,j_call
CASSLDEIQTNQPQHF,TRBV5-4,-,TRBJ1-5
CASSLGNRGGQYF,TRBV7-6,few,TRBJ2-7
CASSMTRVGELFF,TRBV19,-,TRBJ2-2
CASSERQGALTEAFF,TRBV2,few,TRBJ1-1
CASSHWPPGSEAFF,TRBV23-1,-,TRBJ1-1
CASSKAPRGGAGELFF,TRBV19,few,TRBJ2-2
CASGAGVNEQFF,TRBV11-1,-,TRBJ2-1
CASSLTGNTIYF,TRBV7-9,-,TRBJ1-3
CASSLAVADTQYF,TRBV5-1,-,TRBJ2-3
CAISESRIGREDTQYF,TRBV10-3,-,TRBJ2-3
CASSGTGQETQYF,TRBV5-1,-,TRBJ2-5
CASSLKRVEQYF,TRBV28,-,TRBJ2-7
CASSVDYTGELFF,TRBV9,-,TRBJ2-2
CASSEGSGGRHTGELFF,TRBV10-1,-,TRBJ2-2
CATSAPGYNEQFF,TRBV24-1,-,TRBJ2-1
CASSIPGRLGDGYTF,TRBV7-6,few,TRBJ1-2
CAWSPQDRVGETQYF,TRBV30,-,TRBJ2-5
CASTATGEPQHF,TRBV3-1/TRBV3-2,-,TRBJ1-5
CASSKEGWTRDGYTF,TRBV19,-,TRBJ1-2
CASSNRRLAPYEQYF,TRBV10-1,-,TRBJ2-7
CASSLGEDRVYGYTF,TRBV28,-,TRBJ1-2
CASSITLTSLEYYGYTF,TRBV19,-,TRBJ1-2
CSVSQGYNEQFF,TRBV29-1,few,TRBJ2-1
CASGRPVGGYNEQFF,TRBV12-5,-,TRBJ2-1
CASSYQKTGENTGELFF,TRBV21-1,-,TRBJ2-2
CASSLETGNSNEKLFF,TRBV5-5,once,TRBJ1-4
CASSHIAGGEQFF,TRBV4-3,-,TRBJ2-1
CASAHRGGQPQHF,TRBV28,-,TRBJ1-5
CAISSGGAKETQYF,TRBV10-3,-,TRBJ2-5
CASSFVREAEAFF,TRBV27,-,TRBJ1-1
CASSHLSNQPQHF,TRBV6-2/TRBV6-3,few,TRBJ1-5
CAWSLQGFMDTQYF,TRBV30,many,TRBJ2-3
CASSQVGTGGNYGYTF,TRBV4-1,-,TRBJ1-2
CASSPDLNQPQHF,TRBV18,-,TRBJ1-5
CASSPWTGIEETQYF,TRBV7-9,-,TRBJ2-5
CASSLVMGGHGYTF,TRBV7-8,-,TRBJ1-2
CAWSFTSGGADTQYF,TRBV30,-,TRBJ2-3
CASSTGGEGQPQHF,TRBV5-1,-,TRBJ1-5
CASSLQAPSRGETQYF,TRBV3-1/TRBV3-2,-,TRBJ2-5
CASSPDSSGGADTQYF,TRBV18,-,TRBJ2-3
CASSSRDRDWGYTF,TRBV28,-,TRBJ1-2
CASSRDRGDNSPLHF,TRBV6-5,-,TRBJ1-6
CASTLGPGVNSPLHF,TRBV28,once,TRBJ1-6
CASSYSGTGGTEAFF,TRBV11-1,-,TRBJ1-1
CASSLDGTTTGELFF,TRBV11-3,-,TRBJ2-2
CASSPGQGIGGELFF,TRBV25-1,-,TRBJ2-2
CASSEIRGRLNQPQHF,TRBV27,-,TRBJ1-5
CASSSGTGAYEQYF,TRBV7-2,-,TRBJ2-7
CACTGASNTEAFF,TRBV3-1/TRBV3-2,-,TRBJ1-1
CASSFGYGGYTF,TRBV7-2,-,TRBJ1-2
CASSLSSNEKLFF,TRBV5-1,-,TRBJ1-4
CASSPMTSGGNTDTQYF,TRBV18,-,TRBJ2-3
CASSIGGQLYGYTF,TRBV19,-,TRBJ1-2
CAWSLDRGLLNTEAFF,TRBV30,few,TRBJ1-1
CANTRDREAGYTF,TRBV2,few,TRBJ1-2
CASSQETRGRTEAFF,TRBV4-2,-,TRBJ1-1
CASSLLAGYFNEQFF,TRBV28,-,TRBJ2-1
CASSVSWTGNYGYTF,TRBV9,-,TRBJ1-2
CATSDRGRTYNEQFF,TRBV24-1,-,TRBJ2-1